These 10 T cell receptor beta chains came from one sample sequenced in a study of blood T cell repertoires in COVID-19. Using immunoSEQ multiplex PCR, the repertoire was profiled, and TCRdb retains in-frame clones only, with some absent. Here the sample spans about 250,000 clones, roughly 88% being singletons. Input material: PBMCs or T cells enriched from blood (not recorded which). The source is a woman aged 25 to 45 who had recovered from COVID-19.

The genes are TRBV4-1 and TRBJ2-5, with TRBD1 matching over 10 bases. From germline, CDR1 is MGHRA and CDR2 YSYEKL. V lost 1 base and J lost 3; bases outside the gene matches: 8. The length of the CDR3 is 17 residues. The CDR3 loop reads CASSQGPGQGSKETQYF. CDR3 DNA sequence: TGCGCCAGCAGCCAAGGACCGGGACAGGGGTCAAAAGAGACCCAGTACTTC.

The chain couples TRBV27 to TRBJ2-1; the match to TRBD1 covers 8 bases. The germline CDR1 and CDR2 sequences are MNHEY and SMNVEV (reference sequence). The junction had 5 bases not matched to a gene; V was cut back by 7 bases and J by 0 bases. The CDR3 has 15 amino acids. DNA for the CDR3: TGTGCCAGCAAGGGGGACAGGCGCTCCTACAATGAGCAGTTCTTC. Its translation: CASKGDRRSYNEQFF.

This clone was counted ten times or more. The V gene is TRBV6-1, the J gene TRBJ1-5, with D perhaps TRBD1 (6 bases). Germline V gene lookup returns CDR1 MNHNS and CDR2 SASEGT. V was pared by 1 base and J by 5 bases, with 9 bases between. The CDR3 has 14 amino acids. CDR3 nucleotide sequence: TGTGCCAGCAGTGAAGAGGGGGAGTATCAGCCCCAGCATTTT. Its translation: CASSEEGEYQPQHF.

The rearrangement links TRBV2 to TRBJ1-5; TRBD1 is a possible D gene (6 bases). From germline, CDR1 is SNHLY and CDR2 FYNNEI. The CDR3 length is 15 residues. The V end lost 5 bases, the J end lost 3 bases, and 14 bases lay between the germline ends. CDR3 sequence reads: CASSRREGVNQPQHF. The CDR3 coding sequence is TGTGCCAGCAGTAGGAGGGAGGGGGTCAATCAGCCCCAGCATTTT.

V gene TRBV29-1 combines with J gene TRBJ1-1; 7 bases map to TRBD1. CDR1 SQVTM and CDR2 ANQGSEA come from the germline V gene. The trim removed 4 bases at V and 6 bases at J, leaving 5 bases unmatched. The CDR3 has 12 residues. CDR3 protein: CSVGQGGAEAFF. The CDR3 region has the DNA TGCAGCGTTGGGCAGGGGGGCGCTGAAGCTTTCTTT.

This CDR3 is CASSLAVLAASGRDLLGDTQYF. CDR3 DNA: TGTGCCAGCAGCTTAGCCGTTTTAGCGGCTAGCGGGAGGGATCTTCTTGGAGATACGCAGTATTTT. The chain recombines TRBV7-8 with TRBJ2-3; 12 bases agree with TRBD2. Trimming at V came to 0 bases and at J to 5 bases, leaving 21 bases not matched to a gene. The CDR3 is made up of 22 amino acids. The V gene's germline CDR1 is SGHVS and CDR2 FQNEAQ.

The chain links TRBV7-2 to TRBJ1-2; perhaps TRBD1 as D (5 bases). CDR1 and CDR2 from the germline V gene are SGHTA and FQGNSA. V was trimmed by 1 base and J by 4 bases, leaving 10 bases between them. The CDR3 extends over 14 amino acids. CDR3 DNA: TGTGCCAGCAGCTTAGACGGCAGGGTCTATGGCTACACCTTC. Amino acid sequence: CASSLDGRVYGYTF.

V is TRBV5-1 and J is TRBJ2-7, with D possibly TRBD1 on 6 matching bases. Germline CDR1 SGHRS, CDR2 YFSETQ. Trimming removed 0 bases at V and 4 bases at J, with 11 bases between. This CDR3 is 14 amino acids long. The DNA of the CDR3 is TGCGCCAGCAGCTTGGCCCCGGGACAATACGAGCAGTACTTC. This translates into CASSLAPGQYEQYF.

This sequence joins TRBV28 and TRBJ1-4; D not certain. CDR3 length: 15 residues. Germline V gene data show CDR1 as MDHEN and CDR2 as SYDVKM. V was cut by 7 bases and J by 5 bases, with 17 bases left in between. CDR3: CASIPVGRINEKLFF. In nucleotides, the CDR3 is TGTGCCAGCATCCCAGTGGGGAGGATCAATGAAAAACTGTTTTTT.

This sequence joins TRBV4-1 and TRBJ1-4; D is undetermined. V shed 1 base and J shed 5 bases, with 11 bases lying between them. CDR3 length: 15 amino acids. Germline V gene data show CDR1 as MGHRA and CDR2 as YSYEKL. DNA for the CDR3: TGCGCCAGCAGCCAAGTGGGTGCGGGAAATGAAAAACTGTTTTTT. Its protein product is CASSQVGAGNEKLFF.